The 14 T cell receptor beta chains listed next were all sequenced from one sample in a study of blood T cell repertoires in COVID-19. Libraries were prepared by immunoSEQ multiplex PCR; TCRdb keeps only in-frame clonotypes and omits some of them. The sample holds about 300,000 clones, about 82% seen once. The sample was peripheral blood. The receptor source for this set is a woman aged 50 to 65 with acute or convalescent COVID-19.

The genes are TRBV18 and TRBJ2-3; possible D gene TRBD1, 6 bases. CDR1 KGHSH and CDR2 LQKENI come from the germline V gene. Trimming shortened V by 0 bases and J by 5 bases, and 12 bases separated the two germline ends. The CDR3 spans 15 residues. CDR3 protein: CASSPPTGDGDTQYF. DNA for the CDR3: TGTGCCAGCTCACCACCGACAGGAGATGGAGATACGCAGTATTTT.

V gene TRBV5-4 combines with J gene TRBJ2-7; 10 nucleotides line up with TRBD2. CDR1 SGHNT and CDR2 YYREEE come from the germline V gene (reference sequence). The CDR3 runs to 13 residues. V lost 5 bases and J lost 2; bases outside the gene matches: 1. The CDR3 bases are TGTGCCAGCAGACTAGCGGGGACCTACGAGCAGTACTTC. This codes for CASRLAGTYEQYF. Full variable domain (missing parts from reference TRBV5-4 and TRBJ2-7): ETGVTQSPTHLIKTRGQQVTLRCSSQSGHNTVSWYQQALGQGPQFIFQYYREEENGRGNFPPRFSGLQFPNYSSELNVNALELDDSALYLCASRLAGTYEQYFGPGTRLTVT.

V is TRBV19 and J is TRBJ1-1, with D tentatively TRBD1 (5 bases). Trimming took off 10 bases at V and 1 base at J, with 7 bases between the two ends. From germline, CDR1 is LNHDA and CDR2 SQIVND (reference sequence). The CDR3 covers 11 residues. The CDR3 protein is CATGQNTEAFF. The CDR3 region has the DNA TGTGCCACCGGACAGAACACTGAAGCTTTCTTT.

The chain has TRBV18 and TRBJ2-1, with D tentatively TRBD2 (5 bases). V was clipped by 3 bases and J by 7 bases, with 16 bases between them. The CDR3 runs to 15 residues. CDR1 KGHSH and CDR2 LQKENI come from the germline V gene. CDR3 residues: CASSPKTPPGNEQFF. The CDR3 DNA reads TGTGCCAGCTCACCTAAGACTCCCCCGGGGAATGAGCAGTTCTTC. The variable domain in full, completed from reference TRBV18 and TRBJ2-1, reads NAGVMQNPRHLVRRRGQEARLRCSPMKGHSHVYWYRQLPEEGLKFMVYLQKENIIDESGMPKERFSAEFPKEGPSILRIQQVVRGDSAAYFCASSPKTPPGNEQFFGPGTRLTVL.

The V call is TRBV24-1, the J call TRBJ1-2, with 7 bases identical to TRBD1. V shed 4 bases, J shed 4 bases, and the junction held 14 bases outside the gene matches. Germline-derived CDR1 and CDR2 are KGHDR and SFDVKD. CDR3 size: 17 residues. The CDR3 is CATSDPNPETGSYGYTF. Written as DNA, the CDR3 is TGTGCCACCAGTGACCCCAACCCCGAGACAGGGTCCTATGGCTACACCTTC.

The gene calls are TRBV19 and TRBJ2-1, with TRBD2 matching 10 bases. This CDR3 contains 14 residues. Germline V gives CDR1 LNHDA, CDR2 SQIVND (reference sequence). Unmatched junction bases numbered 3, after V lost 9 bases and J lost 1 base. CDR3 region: CASLAGGSYNEQFF. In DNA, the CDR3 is TGTGCCAGCTTAGCGGGGGGATCCTACAATGAGCAGTTCTTC.

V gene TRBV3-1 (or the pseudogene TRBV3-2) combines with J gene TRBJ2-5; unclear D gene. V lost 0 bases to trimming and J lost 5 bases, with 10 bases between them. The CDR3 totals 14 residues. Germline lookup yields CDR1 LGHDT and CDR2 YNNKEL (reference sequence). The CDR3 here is CASSQEGGQETQYF. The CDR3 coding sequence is TGTGCCAGCAGCCAAGAAGGTGGGCAGGAGACCCAGTACTTC.

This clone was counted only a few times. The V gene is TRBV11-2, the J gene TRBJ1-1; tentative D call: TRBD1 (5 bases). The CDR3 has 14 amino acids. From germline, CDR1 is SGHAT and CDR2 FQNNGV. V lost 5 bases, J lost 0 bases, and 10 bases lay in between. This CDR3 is CASSQTGVNTEAFF. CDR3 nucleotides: TGTGCCAGCAGCCAAACGGGGGTGAACACTGAAGCTTTCTTT.

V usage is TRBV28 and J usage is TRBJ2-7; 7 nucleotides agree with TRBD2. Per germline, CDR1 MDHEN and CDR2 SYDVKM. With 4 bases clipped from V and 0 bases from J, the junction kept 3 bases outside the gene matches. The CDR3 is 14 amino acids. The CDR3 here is CASSSRGSSYEQYF. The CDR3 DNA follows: TGTGCCAGCAGTTCACGCGGGAGCTCCTACGAGCAGTACTTC.

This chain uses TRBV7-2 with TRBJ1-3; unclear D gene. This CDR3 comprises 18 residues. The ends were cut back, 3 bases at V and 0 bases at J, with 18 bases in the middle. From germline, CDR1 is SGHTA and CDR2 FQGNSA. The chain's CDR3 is CASSFKTSIALSGNTIYF. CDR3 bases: TGTGCCAGCAGCTTTAAGACCTCCATAGCCCTCTCTGGAAACACCATATATTTT.

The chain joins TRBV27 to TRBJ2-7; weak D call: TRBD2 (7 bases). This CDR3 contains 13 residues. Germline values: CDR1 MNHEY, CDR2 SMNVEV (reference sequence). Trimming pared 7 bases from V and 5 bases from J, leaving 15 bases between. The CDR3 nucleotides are TGTGCCAGCAAAGGAGGGGGGGCCGACGAGCAGTACTTC. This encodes CASKGGGADEQYF.

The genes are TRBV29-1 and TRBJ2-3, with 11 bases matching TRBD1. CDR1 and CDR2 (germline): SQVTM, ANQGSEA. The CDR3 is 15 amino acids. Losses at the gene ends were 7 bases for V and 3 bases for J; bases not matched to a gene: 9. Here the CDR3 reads CSGRKGQGGTDTQYF. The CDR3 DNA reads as TGCAGCGGCCGAAAGGGACAGGGGGGGACAGATACGCAGTATTTT.

The CDR3 DNA sequence: TGTGCCAGCAGTCCATCTCAGGGGAACGACGTTTATGAGCAGTTCTTC. Translation gives CASSPSQGNDVYEQFF. The rearrangement links TRBV27 to TRBJ2-1, with D maybe TRBD1 (6 bases). V was trimmed by 5 bases and J by 8 bases, leaving 22 bases between them. Germline loops: CDR1 MNHEY, CDR2 SMNVEV (reference sequence). This CDR3 is built from 16 residues.

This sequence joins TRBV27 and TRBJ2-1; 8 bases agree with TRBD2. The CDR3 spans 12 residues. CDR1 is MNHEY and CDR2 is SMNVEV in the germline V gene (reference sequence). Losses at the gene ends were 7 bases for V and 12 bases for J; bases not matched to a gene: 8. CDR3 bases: TGTGCCAGCAACGCCCCAGCGGGAGCGCAGTTCTTC. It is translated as CASNAPAGAQFF.